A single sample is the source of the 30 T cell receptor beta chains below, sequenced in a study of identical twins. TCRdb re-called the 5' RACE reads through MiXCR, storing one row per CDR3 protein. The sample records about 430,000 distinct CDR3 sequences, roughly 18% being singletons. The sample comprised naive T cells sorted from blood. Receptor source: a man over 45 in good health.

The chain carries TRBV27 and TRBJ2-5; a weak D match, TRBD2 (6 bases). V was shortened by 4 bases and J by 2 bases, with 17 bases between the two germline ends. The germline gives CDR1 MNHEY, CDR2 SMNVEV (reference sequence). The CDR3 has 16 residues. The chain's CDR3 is CASSSAAWDFQETQYF. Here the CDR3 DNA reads TGTGCCAGCAGTTCCGCCGCTTGGGACTTTCAAGAGACCCAGTACTTC.

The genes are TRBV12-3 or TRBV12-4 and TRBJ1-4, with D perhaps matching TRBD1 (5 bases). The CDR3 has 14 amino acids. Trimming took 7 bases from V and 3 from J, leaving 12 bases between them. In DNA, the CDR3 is TGTGCCAGCACCCTCACAGGTTCTAATGAAAAACTGTTTTTT. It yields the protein CASTLTGSNEKLFF.

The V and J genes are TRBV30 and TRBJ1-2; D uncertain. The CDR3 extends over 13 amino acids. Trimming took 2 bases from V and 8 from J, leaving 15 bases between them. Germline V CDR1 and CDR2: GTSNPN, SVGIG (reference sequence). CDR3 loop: CAWSHSSGLGYTF. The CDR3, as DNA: TGTGCCTGGAGTCATAGTTCTGGGTTAGGCTACACCTTC.

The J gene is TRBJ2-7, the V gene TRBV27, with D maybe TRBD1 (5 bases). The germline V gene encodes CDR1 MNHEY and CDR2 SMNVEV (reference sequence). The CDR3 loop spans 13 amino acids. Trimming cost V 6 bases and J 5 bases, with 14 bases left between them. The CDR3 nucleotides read TGTGCCAGCAGAATACCTAACAGGCACGAGCAGTACTTC. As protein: CASRIPNRHEQYF.

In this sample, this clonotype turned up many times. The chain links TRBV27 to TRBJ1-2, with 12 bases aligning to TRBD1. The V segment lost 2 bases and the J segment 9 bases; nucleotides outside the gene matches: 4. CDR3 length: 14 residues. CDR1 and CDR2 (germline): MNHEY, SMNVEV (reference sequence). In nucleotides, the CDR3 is TGTGCCAGCAGTTTAAGGGGACAGGGGGCTAGCTACACCTTC. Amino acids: CASSLRGQGASYTF.

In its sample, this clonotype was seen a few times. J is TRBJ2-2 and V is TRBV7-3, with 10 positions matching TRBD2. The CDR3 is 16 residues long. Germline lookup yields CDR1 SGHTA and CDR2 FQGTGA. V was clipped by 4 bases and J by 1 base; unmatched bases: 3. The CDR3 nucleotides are TGTGCCAGCAGCTCCATAGCGGGAGGGAACACCGGGGAGCTGTTTTTT. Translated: CASSSIAGGNTGELFF. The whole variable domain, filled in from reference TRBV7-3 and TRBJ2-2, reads GAGVSQTPSNKVTEKGKYVELRCDPISGHTALYWYRQSLGQGPEFLIYFQGTGAADDSGLPNDRFFAVRPEGSVSTLKIQRTERGDSAVYLCASSSIAGGNTGELFFGEGSRLTVL.

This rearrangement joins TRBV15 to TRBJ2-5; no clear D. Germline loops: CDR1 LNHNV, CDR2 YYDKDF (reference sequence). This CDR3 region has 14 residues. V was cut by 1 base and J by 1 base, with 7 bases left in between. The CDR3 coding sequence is TGTGCCACCAGCAGAGGGGGTATCCAAGAGACCCAGTACTTC. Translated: CATSRGGIQETQYF. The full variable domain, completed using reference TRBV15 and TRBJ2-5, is DAMVIQNPRYQVTQFGKPVTLSCSQTLNHNVMYWYQQKSSQAPKLLFHYYDKDFNNEADTPDNFQSRRPNTSFCFLDIRSPGLGDTAMYLCATSRGGIQETQYFGPGTRLLVL.

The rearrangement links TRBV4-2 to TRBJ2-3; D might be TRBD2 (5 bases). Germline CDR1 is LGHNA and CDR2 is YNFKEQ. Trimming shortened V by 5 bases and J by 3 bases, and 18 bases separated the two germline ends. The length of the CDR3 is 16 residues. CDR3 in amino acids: CASSDLGGQWTDTQYF. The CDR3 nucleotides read TGTGCCAGCAGCGACTTAGGAGGTCAATGGACAGATACGCAGTATTTT.

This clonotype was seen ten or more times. In DNA form, the CDR3 reads TGTGCCAGCAGCTTAGTTCCTGGCAATCAGCCCCAGCATTTT. Residues: CASSLVPGNQPQHF. The chain combines TRBV7-2 with TRBJ1-5; D not certain. The germline CDR1 and CDR2 sequences are SGHTA and FQGNSA. Trimming removed 1 base at V and 2 bases at J, with 6 bases between. This CDR3 has 14 amino acids.

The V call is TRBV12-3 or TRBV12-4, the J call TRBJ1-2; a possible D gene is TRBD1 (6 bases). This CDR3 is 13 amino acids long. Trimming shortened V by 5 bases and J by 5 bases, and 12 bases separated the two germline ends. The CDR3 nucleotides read TGTGCCAGCAGTACCCACAGGGTATATGGCTACACCTTC. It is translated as CASSTHRVYGYTF.

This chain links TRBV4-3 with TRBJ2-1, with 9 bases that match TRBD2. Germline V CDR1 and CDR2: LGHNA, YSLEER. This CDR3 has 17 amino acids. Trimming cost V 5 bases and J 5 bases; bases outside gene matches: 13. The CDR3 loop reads CASSGRGGNPGDNEQFF. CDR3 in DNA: TGCGCCAGCAGCGGGCGGGGGGGCAATCCAGGTGACAATGAGCAGTTCTTC.

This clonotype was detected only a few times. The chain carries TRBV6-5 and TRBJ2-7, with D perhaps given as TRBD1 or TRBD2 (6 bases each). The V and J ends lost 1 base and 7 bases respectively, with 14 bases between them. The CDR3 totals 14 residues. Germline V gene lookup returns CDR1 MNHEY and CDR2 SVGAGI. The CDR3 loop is CASSYYGGRNEQYF. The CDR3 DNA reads TGTGCCAGCAGTTACTACGGGGGCCGGAATGAGCAGTACTTC.

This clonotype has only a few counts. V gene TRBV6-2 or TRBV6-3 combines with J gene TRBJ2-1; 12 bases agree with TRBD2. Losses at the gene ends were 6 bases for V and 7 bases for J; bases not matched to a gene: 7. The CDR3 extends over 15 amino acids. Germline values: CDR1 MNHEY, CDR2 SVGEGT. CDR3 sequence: CASSPSGRAGNEQFF. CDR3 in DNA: TGTGCCAGCAGCCCTAGCGGGAGGGCGGGAAATGAGCAGTTCTTC.

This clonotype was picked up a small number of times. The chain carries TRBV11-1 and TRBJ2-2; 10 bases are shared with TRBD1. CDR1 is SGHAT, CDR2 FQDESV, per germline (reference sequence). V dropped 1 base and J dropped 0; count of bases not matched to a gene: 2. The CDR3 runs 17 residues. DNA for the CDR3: TGTGCCAGCAGCTTAGACGGACAGGGGGCGAACACCGGGGAGCTGTTTTTT. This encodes CASSLDGQGANTGELFF.

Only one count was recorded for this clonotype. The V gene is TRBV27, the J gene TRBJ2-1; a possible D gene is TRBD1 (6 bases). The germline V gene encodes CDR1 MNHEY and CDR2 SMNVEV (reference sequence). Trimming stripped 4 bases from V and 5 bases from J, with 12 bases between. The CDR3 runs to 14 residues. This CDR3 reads CASSSGQINNEQFF. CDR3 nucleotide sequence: TGTGCCAGCAGTTCAGGACAGATCAACAATGAGCAGTTCTTC.

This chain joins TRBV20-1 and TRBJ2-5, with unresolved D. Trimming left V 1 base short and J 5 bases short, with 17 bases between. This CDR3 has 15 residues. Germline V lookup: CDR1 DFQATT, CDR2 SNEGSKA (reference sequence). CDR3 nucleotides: TGCAGTGCTAGAGTCCGCCCGAGCGACCCGGAGACCCAGTACTTC. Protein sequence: CSARVRPSDPETQYF.

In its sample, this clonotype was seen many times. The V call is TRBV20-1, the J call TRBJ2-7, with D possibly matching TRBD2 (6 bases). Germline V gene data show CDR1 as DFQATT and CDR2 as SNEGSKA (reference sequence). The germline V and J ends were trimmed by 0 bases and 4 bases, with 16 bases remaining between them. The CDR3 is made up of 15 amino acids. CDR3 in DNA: TGCAGTGCTAGAGATCCATTTTCTGGGGGGTACGAGCAGTACTTC. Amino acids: CSARDPFSGGYEQYF.

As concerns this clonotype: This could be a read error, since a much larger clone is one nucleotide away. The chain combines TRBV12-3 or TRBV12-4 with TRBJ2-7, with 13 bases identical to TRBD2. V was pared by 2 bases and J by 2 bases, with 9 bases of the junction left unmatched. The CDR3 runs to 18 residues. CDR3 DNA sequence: TGTGCCAGCAGTTTATCGTCAGGGACTAGCGGGATCACCTACGAGCAGTACTTC. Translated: CASSLSSGTSGITYEQYF.

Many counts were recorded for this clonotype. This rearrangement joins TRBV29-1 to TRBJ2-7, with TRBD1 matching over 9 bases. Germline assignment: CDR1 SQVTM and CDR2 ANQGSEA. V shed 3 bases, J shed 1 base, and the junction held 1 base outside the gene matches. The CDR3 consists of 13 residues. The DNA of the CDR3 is TGCAGCGTTGACGGGACAGGGTCCTACGAGCAGTACTTC. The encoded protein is CSVDGTGSYEQYF.

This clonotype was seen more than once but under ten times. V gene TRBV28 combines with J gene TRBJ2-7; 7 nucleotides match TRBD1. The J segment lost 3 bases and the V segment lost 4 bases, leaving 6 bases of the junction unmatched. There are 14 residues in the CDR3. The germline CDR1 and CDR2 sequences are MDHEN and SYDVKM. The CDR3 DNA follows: TGTGCCAGCAGTTCCGGGACAGTGGGCTACGAGCAGTACTTC. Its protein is CASSSGTVGYEQYF.

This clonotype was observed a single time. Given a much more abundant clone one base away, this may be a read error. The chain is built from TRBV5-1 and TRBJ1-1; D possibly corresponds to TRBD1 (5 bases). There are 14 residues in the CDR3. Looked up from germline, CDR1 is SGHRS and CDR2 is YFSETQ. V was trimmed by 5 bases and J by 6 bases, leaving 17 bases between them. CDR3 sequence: CASSNTGASAEAFF. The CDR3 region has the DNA TGCGCCAGCAGTAACACCGGGGCGTCCGCTGAAGCTTTCTTT.

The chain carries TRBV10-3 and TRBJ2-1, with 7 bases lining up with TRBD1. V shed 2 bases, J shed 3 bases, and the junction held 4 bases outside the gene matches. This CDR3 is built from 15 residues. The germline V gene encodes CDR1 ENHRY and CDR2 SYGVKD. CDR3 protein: CAISETGDRYNEQFF. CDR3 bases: TGTGCCATCAGTGAGACAGGGGATCGCTACAATGAGCAGTTCTTC.

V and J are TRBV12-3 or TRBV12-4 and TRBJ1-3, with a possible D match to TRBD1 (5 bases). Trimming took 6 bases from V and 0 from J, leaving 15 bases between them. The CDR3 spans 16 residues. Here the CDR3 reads CASSSRQLRSGNTIYF. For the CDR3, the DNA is TGTGCCAGCAGCTCAAGACAGCTACGCTCTGGAAACACCATATATTTT.

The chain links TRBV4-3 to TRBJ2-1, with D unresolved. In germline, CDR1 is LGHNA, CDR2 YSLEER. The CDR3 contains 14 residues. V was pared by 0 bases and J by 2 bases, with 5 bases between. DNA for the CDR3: TGCGCCAGCAGCCAAGACGGAGCCTACAATGAGCAGTTCTTC. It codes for CASSQDGAYNEQFF.

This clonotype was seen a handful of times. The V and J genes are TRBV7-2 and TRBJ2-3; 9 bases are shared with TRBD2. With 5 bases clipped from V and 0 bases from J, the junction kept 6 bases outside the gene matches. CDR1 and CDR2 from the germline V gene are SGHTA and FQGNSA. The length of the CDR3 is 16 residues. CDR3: CASSTLAGRSTDTQYF. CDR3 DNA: TGTGCCAGCAGCACCCTAGCGGGGCGAAGCACAGATACGCAGTATTTT.

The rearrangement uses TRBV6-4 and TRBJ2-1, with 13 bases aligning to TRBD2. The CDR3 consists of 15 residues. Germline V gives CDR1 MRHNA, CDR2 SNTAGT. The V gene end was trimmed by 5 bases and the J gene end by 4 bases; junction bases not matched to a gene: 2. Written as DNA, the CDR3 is TGTGCCAGCAGTATACTAGCGGGGGGGTACAATGAGCAGTTCTTC. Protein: CASSILAGGYNEQFF.

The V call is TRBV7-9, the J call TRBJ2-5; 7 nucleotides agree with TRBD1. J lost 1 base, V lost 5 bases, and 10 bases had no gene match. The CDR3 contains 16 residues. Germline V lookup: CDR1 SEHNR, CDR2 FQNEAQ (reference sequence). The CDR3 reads CASSPQVYRGQETQYF. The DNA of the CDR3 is TGTGCCAGCAGCCCCCAAGTGTACAGGGGCCAAGAGACCCAGTACTTC.

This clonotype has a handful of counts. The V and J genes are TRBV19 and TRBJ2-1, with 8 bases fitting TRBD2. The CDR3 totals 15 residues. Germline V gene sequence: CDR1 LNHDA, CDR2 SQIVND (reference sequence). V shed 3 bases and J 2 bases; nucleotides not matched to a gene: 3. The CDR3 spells CASSMDGRAYNEQFF. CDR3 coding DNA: TGTGCCAGTAGTATGGACGGGAGGGCCTACAATGAGCAGTTCTTC.

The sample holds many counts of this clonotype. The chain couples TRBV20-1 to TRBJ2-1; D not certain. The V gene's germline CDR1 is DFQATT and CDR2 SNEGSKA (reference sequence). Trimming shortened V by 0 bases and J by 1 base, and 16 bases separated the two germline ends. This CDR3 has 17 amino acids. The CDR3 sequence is CSARDIAPLRSYNEQFF. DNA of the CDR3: TGCAGTGCTAGAGATATAGCTCCCCTGAGATCCTACAATGAGCAGTTCTTC.

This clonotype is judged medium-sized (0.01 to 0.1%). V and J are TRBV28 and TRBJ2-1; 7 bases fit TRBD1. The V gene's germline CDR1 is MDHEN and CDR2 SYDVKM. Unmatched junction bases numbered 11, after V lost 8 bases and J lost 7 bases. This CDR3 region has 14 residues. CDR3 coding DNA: TGTGCCAGCGCTTCGCTCGACAGGGTAAATGAGCAGTTCTTC. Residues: CASASLDRVNEQFF.